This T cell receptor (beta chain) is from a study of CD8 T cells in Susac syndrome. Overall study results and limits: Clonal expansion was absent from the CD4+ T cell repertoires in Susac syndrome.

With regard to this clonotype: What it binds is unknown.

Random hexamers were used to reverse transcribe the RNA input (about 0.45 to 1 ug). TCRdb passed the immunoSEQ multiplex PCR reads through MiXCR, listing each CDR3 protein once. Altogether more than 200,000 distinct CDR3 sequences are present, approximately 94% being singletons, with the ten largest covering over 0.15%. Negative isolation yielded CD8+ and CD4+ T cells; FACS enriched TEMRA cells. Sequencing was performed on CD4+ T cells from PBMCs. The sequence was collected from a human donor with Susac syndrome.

The CDR3 reads CSVGRGQTEAFF. DNA for the CDR3: TGCAGCGTTGGCAGGGGGCAAACTGAAGCTTTCTTT. The V call is TRBV29-1, the J call TRBJ1-1; TRBD1 agrees at 8 bases. CDR3 length: 12 amino acids. The V gene's germline CDR1 is SQVTM and CDR2 ANQGSEA. V lost 4 bases and J lost 5; bases outside the gene matches: 3.